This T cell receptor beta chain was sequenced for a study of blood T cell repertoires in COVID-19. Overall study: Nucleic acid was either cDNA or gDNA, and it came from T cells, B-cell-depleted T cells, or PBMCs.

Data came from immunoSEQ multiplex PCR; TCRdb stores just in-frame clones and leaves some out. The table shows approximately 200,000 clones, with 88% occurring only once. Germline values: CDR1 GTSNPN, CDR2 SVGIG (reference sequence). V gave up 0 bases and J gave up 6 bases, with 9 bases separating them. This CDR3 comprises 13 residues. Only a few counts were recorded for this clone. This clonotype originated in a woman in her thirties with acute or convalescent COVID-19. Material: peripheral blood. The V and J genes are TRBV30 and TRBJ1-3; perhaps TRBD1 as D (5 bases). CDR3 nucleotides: TGTGCCTGGAGTGTACAGGCCGAAAACACCATATATTTT. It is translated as CAWSVQAENTIYF.